This entry lists 23 T cell receptor beta chains sequenced from one sample in a study of regulatory T cells in long-lasting Graves disease. Arm-PCR of CDR3 regions and iRepertoire HTBI primers were used to build TCR beta libraries. TCRdb used MiXCR to reprocess the multiplex PCR reads, holding one entry per CDR3 protein. The sample yields 400,000 to 500,000 distinct CDR3 sequences, 13% to 15% seen once. The time point was: newly diagnosed GD, antithyroid drugs for less than 3 months. Scientists built the TCR library using RNA that was extracted from PBMCs. The same specimen was also included in a second study, on T cells in Graves' hyperthyroidism and ophthalmopathy.

The sample was peripheral blood mononuclear cells (PBMCs), taken at new diagnosis, from a patient treated with antithyroid drugs. These receptors were collected from a woman between 45 and 60 years old with Graves disease.

This clonotype was seen ten or more times. The rearrangement joins TRBV6-1 to TRBJ2-1, with a tentative D call TRBD1 (6 bases). Germline V gene data show CDR1 as MNHNS and CDR2 as SASEGT. The germline V and J ends were trimmed by 5 bases and 1 base, with 9 bases remaining between them. The CDR3 is 14 amino acids. CDR3 DNA: TGTGCCAGCAGTAGACAGGAATCCTACAATGAGCAGTTCTTC. It codes for CASSRQESYNEQFF.

This clonotype was detected ten times or more. The V gene is TRBV28, the J gene TRBJ2-7; D is possibly TRBD2 (5 bases). The V end lost 6 bases, the J end lost 6 bases, and 18 bases lay between the germline ends. Germline-derived CDR1 and CDR2 are MDHEN and SYDVKM. The length of the CDR3 is 14 residues. The CDR3 spells CASRPYPGSPEQYF. CDR3 in DNA: TGTGCCAGCAGACCCTACCCGGGGTCGCCCGAGCAGTACTTC.

This clonotype appeared many times. This chain connects TRBV3-1 to TRBJ1-1; D is unresolved. V was pared by 0 bases and J by 0 bases, with 8 bases between. Germline values: CDR1 LGHDT, CDR2 YNNKEL (reference sequence). The CDR3 is made up of 15 amino acids. CDR3 sequence: CASSQDNSLNTEAFF. CDR3 nucleotide sequence: TGTGCCAGCAGCCAAGATAACAGTTTGAACACTGAAGCTTTCTTT.

This clonotype was observed many times. The chain joins TRBV12-3 or TRBV12-4 to TRBJ1-1; D is perhaps TRBD1 (6 bases). Trimming pared 5 bases from V and 0 bases from J, leaving 13 bases between. This CDR3 has 15 amino acids. Written as DNA, the CDR3 is TGTGCCAGCAGTGGCCCCGGGACAATGAACACTGAAGCTTTCTTT. Amino acid sequence: CASSGPGTMNTEAFF.

This clonotype was detected many times. The chain couples TRBV10-3 to TRBJ1-2; weak D call: TRBD1 (6 bases). Trimming pared 7 bases from V and 1 base from J, leaving 19 bases between. The CDR3 sequence is 16 residues long. Germline CDR1 reads ENHRY; CDR2 reads SYGVKD. CDR3 sequence reads: CAIKEEGGRINYGYTF. In DNA form, the CDR3 reads TGTGCCATCAAGGAGGAAGGGGGGCGAATTAACTATGGCTACACCTTC.

Many counts were recorded for this clonotype. This chain connects TRBV28 to TRBJ1-3; D is undetermined. This CDR3 contains 14 residues. Trimming removed 5 bases at V and 8 bases at J, with 16 bases between. CDR1 is MDHEN and CDR2 is SYDVKM in the germline V gene. The CDR3 sequence: CASSLRGNRDTIYF. The CDR3 DNA sequence: TGTGCCAGCAGTCTACGCGGGAATCGGGACACCATATATTTT.

The chain links TRBV29-1 to TRBJ1-4; D not certain. This CDR3 contains 14 residues. V was shortened by 2 bases and J by 2 bases, with 9 bases between the two germline ends. Germline V gives CDR1 SQVTM, CDR2 ANQGSEA. The chain's CDR3 is CSVESRATNEKLFF. The CDR3 region has the DNA TGCAGCGTTGAATCAAGGGCGACTAATGAAAAACTGTTTTTT.

The chain is built from TRBV20-1 and TRBJ2-1; no firm D call. The J call may be incorrect, as the DNA end agrees better with TRBJ2-5. Germline CDR1 is DFQATT and CDR2 is SNEGSKA (reference sequence). This CDR3 contains 14 residues. Here the CDR3 DNA reads TGCAGTGCTAGAGAGAGAGATTTACATGAGACCCAGTACTTC. Translated, it gives CSARERDLHETQYF.

This clonotype was seen repeatedly, ten times or more. The rearrangement joins TRBV2 to TRBJ1-1; D perhaps matches TRBD1 (6 bases). Trimming took off 10 bases at V and 8 bases at J, with 23 bases between the two ends. Germline V gives CDR1 SNHLY, CDR2 FYNNEI. CDR3 length: 14 residues. In DNA form, the CDR3 reads TGTGCCAATCAAGACCGGGACACCGGCGTAGAAGCTTTCTTT. It translates to CANQDRDTGVEAFF.

The chain recombines TRBV5-6 with TRBJ2-2, with 13 positions matching TRBD2. Trimming cost V 7 bases and J 7 bases; bases outside gene matches: 16. Germline V gene lookup returns CDR1 SGHDT and CDR2 YYEEEE. This CDR3 comprises 18 residues. The CDR3 loop is CASGPLILAGGLNGELFF. For the CDR3, the DNA is TGTGCCAGCGGCCCACTAATACTAGCGGGAGGGCTTAACGGGGAGCTGTTTTTT.

For this clonotype: Germline and junction disagree at one end, which may indicate a read error. V is TRBV10-3 and J is TRBJ2-7; 8 nucleotides match TRBD2. Per germline, CDR1 ENHRY and CDR2 SYGVKD. The CDR3 totals 14 residues. The CDR3 region has the DNA TGTGCCATCAGCACGGGACTAGGCTCCTACCAGCAGTACTTC. Protein product: CAISTGLGSYQQYF.

The sample holds many counts of this clonotype. The chain joins TRBV2 to TRBJ1-2; tentative D call: TRBD1 (5 bases). Trimming shortened V by 4 bases and J by 4 bases, and 13 bases separated the two germline ends. The CDR3 is 14 amino acids. Germline V CDR1 and CDR2: SNHLY, FYNNEI. The chain's CDR3 is CASSGQTGRYGYTF. CDR3 bases: TGTGCCAGCAGTGGACAGACTGGTCGCTATGGCTACACCTTC.

This clonotype was seen at least ten times. V is TRBV5-1 and J is TRBJ1-4; possibly TRBD1 for D (6 bases). V was shortened by 5 bases and J by 6 bases, with 14 bases between the two germline ends. Germline V gene sequence: CDR1 SGHRS, CDR2 YFSETQ. CDR3 length: 14 amino acids. In DNA form, the CDR3 reads TGCGCCAGCAGACCCCCAGGGGCAGATGAAAAACTGTTTTTT. It yields the protein CASRPPGADEKLFF.

V is TRBV4-1 and J is TRBJ2-1; TRBD2 matches at 13 bases. V shed 1 base and J 8 bases; nucleotides not matched to a gene: 14. The CDR3 loop spans 19 amino acids. The germline V gene has CDR1 MGHRA and CDR2 YSYEKL. CDR3 DNA sequence: TGCGCCAGCAGCCAAGCATCGGACCTAGGACTAGCGGGAGCGGATGAGCAGTTCTTC. Its translation is CASSQASDLGLAGADEQFF.

This sequence joins TRBV6-4 and TRBJ1-6; D might be TRBD1 (5 bases). The germline CDR1 and CDR2 sequences are MRHNA and SNTAGT. This CDR3 is 14 amino acids long. V was pared by 8 bases and J by 7 bases, with 15 bases between. Here the CDR3 DNA reads TGTGCCAGCCTGACTAGAGGGACCAATTCACCCCTCCACTTT. Its translation: CASLTRGTNSPLHF.

The sample holds a few counts of this clonotype. The chain carries TRBV18 and TRBJ1-1; 8 bases are a match to TRBD1. This CDR3 spans 15 amino acids. Germline trimming cut 1 base from V and 5 bases from J; bases unmatched to any gene: 6. CDR1 KGHSH and CDR2 LQKENI come from the germline V gene. This CDR3 reads CASSPQKNRGTEAFF. The CDR3 DNA reads TGTGCCAGCTCACCACAAAAGAACAGGGGGACTGAAGCTTTCTTT.

This clonotype was observed a handful of times. V gene TRBV7-6 combines with J gene TRBJ2-2; 8 bases map to TRBD2. Germline CDR1 is SGHVS and CDR2 is FNYEAQ. Unmatched junction bases numbered 4, after V lost 1 base and J lost 3 bases. The CDR3 spans 16 residues. CDR3 nucleotide sequence: TGTGCCAGCAGCTTAGTTAGCGGGATAGACACCGGGGAGCTGTTTTTT. This sequence encodes CASSLVSGIDTGELFF. The whole variable domain, remainder taken from reference TRBV7-6 and TRBJ2-2, is GAGVSQSPRYKVTKRGQDVALRCDPISGHVSLYWYRQALGQGPEFLTYFNYEAQQDKSGLPNDRFSAERPEGSISTLTIQRTEQRDSAMYRCASSLVSGIDTGELFFGEGSRLTVL.

The chain couples TRBV29-1 to TRBJ1-5; D ambiguous. The CDR3 sequence is 14 residues long. V was trimmed by 6 bases and J by 0 bases, leaving 12 bases between them. Germline V gene sequence: CDR1 SQVTM, CDR2 ANQGSEA. The CDR3 sequence is CSVSLGFSNQPQHF. The CDR3 DNA is TGCAGCGTAAGTCTCGGATTTAGCAATCAGCCCCAGCATTTT.

The chain combines TRBV27 with TRBJ2-1, with D perhaps matching TRBD1 (6 bases). Deletions cut 6 bases from V and 7 bases from J, with 13 bases between. The CDR3 loop spans 13 amino acids. In germline, CDR1 is MNHEY, CDR2 SMNVEV (reference sequence). CDR3 amino acids: CASRVDRINEQFF. In DNA form, the CDR3 reads TGTGCCAGCAGGGTTGACAGGATAAATGAGCAGTTCTTC.

This clonotype has only a few counts. The chain is built from TRBV14 and TRBJ1-2; weak D call: TRBD1 (5 bases). The CDR3 is 16 residues long. V shed 0 bases and J shed 8 bases, with 19 bases lying between them. Germline V gives CDR1 SGHDN, CDR2 FVKESK. CDR3 in amino acids: CASSQDSGWTRIGYTF. The DNA for the CDR3 is TGTGCCAGCAGCCAAGATAGCGGTTGGACACGGATAGGCTACACCTTC.

About this clonotype: A far larger clone is a single base away, which makes a read error likely. The rearrangement uses TRBV7-2 and TRBJ2-1; 7 bases match TRBD1. CDR1 is SGHTA and CDR2 is FQGNSA in the germline V gene. The CDR3 consists of 15 residues. Losses at the gene ends were 8 bases for V and 10 bases for J; bases not matched to a gene: 17. The chain's CDR3 is CASLLGRDSSYEQFF. In DNA, the CDR3 is TGTGCCAGCCTACTAGGACGGGACAGCTCCTACGAGCAGTTCTTC.

The chain uses TRBV24-1 and TRBJ2-1; no firm D call. Germline assignment: CDR1 KGHDR and CDR2 SFDVKD. This CDR3 has 13 residues. V lost 5 bases to trimming and J lost 11 bases, with 15 bases between them. The CDR3 is CATSATNTLKQFF. Here the CDR3 DNA reads TGTGCCACCAGTGCCACCAACACGCTAAAGCAGTTCTTC.

This clonotype was seen at least ten times. The chain uses TRBV25-1 and TRBJ2-7; TRBD1 matches 9 bases. The CDR3 contains 15 residues. Germline V gives CDR1 MGHDK, CDR2 SYGVNS. Trimming at V came to 4 bases and at J to 3 bases, leaving 7 bases not matched to a gene. This CDR3 reads CASSVGQGIIYEQYF. CDR3 sequence (DNA): TGTGCCAGCAGTGTGGGACAGGGTATCATCTACGAGCAGTACTTC.